The present T cell receptor beta chain was sequenced within a study of cytomegalovirus exposure and HLA in healthy donors. On this clone itself: Its antigen is as yet unknown.

Study observations and caveats: In vitro experiments confirmed that three CMV-associated chains were specific for CMV antigens. Among TCR beta chains, those listed as cytomegalovirus-associated numbered fewer than 200.

Sequencing was performed with immunoSEQ multiplex PCR; in TCRdb, only in-frame clones are kept and a portion is missing. Of roughly 130,000 clones in the sample, around 92% were seen once. The source is a man aged 25-45 years in good health and CMV-seronegative. The specimen was PBMCs.

The CDR3 DNA sequence: TGTGCCAGCAGTTTAGGGCAATTGAGAGCTTTCTTT. Translating it yields CASSLGQLRAFF. This chain connects TRBV28 to TRBJ1-1; D unresolved. Trimming removed 2 bases at V and 10 bases at J, with 11 bases between. The CDR3 spans 12 residues. Germline V CDR1 and CDR2: MDHEN, SYDVKM.